The clone carrying this T cell receptor beta chain came up once. The CDR3 runs to 15 residues. V lost 4 bases and J lost 3; bases outside the gene matches: 8. Germline assignment: CDR1 MNHEY and CDR2 SVGAGI. This record belongs to a study of T cell responses to AZD1222 COVID-19 vaccine. Libraries were prepared by immunoSEQ multiplex PCR; TCRdb keeps only in-frame clonotypes and omits some of them. The sample contains 150,000 to 200,000 clones, around 90% of which appear only once. The chain is built from TRBV6-5 and TRBJ2-7; 8 positions match TRBD1. The sequences come from peripheral blood, collected 28 days after the second AZD1222 dose. The source of this sequence is an adult who received the AZD1222 COVID-19 vaccine. The CDR3 nucleotides are TGTGCCAGCAGTTTGATACGACAGGGGCGCTACGAGCAGTACTTC. Protein: CASSLIRQGRYEQYF.